The T cell receptor beta chain described here comes from a study of CD8 T cells in Susac syndrome. Germline CDR1 and CDR2: ENHRY and SYGVKD. With 1 base removed from V and 6 bases from J, the gap between germline ends came to 19 bases. CDR3 length: 16 residues. Random hexamers were used to reverse transcribe 0.5 to 1 ug of RNA. TCRdb reanalysed the immunoSEQ multiplex PCR reads using MiXCR and keeps one entry per CDR3 protein. The data hold about 120,000 distinct CDR3 sequences, with 94% observed a single time. The chain uses TRBV10-3 and TRBJ2-7, with D tentatively TRBD2 (6 bases). The sequenced material came from CD4+ T cells from PBMCs. The clonotype originates from a human donor in good health. The CDR3 protein is CAISELRGGGRIEQYF. CDR3 DNA sequence: TGTGCCATCAGTGAGTTGCGGGGTGGGGGACGCATCGAGCAGTACTTC.